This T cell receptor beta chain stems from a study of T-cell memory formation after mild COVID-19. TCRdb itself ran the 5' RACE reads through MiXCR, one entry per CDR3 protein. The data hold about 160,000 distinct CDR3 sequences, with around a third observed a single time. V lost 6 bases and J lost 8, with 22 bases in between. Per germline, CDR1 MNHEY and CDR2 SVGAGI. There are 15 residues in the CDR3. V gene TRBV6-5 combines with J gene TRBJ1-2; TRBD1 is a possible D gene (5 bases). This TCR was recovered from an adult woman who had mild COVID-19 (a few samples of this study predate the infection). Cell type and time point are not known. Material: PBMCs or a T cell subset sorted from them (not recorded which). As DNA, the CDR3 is TGTGCCAGCAGACCCCTCCTCAGGGCATTGAAAGGCTACACCTTC. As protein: CASRPLLRALKGYTF.